The 9 T cell receptor beta chains presented below share a single source sample, sequenced in a study of blood T cell repertoires in COVID-19. Sequencing used immunoSEQ multiplex PCR; TCRdb keeps in-frame clones, though not all of them. The sample has approximately 140,000 clones; 65% to 85% are singletons. Specimen: peripheral blood. The receptors shown here come from a woman over 75 with acute or convalescent COVID-19.

This clone has at least ten counts. The gene calls are TRBV6-1 and TRBJ2-1, with 9 positions matching TRBD1. The CDR3 is 18 residues long. Trimming cost V 4 bases and J 0 bases; bases outside gene matches: 10. Germline CDR1 and CDR2: MNHNS and SASEGT. CDR3 sequence (DNA): TGTGCCAGCAGTGGGGACAGGGACCTAGTTAGCTCCTACAATGAGCAGTTCTTC. Protein product: CASSGDRDLVSSYNEQFF.

Written as DNA, the CDR3 is TGTGCCAGCTCACCCCAATTACAGGGAGGGGGTCAGCCCCAGCATTTT. This sequence encodes CASSPQLQGGGQPQHF. The chain links TRBV18 to TRBJ1-5; TRBD1 might be the D (6 bases). Germline values: CDR1 KGHSH, CDR2 LQKENI. The CDR3 runs to 16 residues. With 3 bases removed from V and 6 bases from J, the gap between germline ends came to 18 bases.

The chain couples TRBV3-1 (or the pseudogene TRBV3-2) to TRBJ1-2; a possible D gene is TRBD1 (5 bases). V lost 1 base, J lost 4 bases, and 10 bases lay in between. CDR3 length: 14 residues. From germline, CDR1 is LGHDT and CDR2 YNNKEL (reference sequence). In DNA, the CDR3 is TGTGCCAGCAGCCAAGGGGGCTTTATCTATGGCTACACCTTC. Translated, it gives CASSQGGFIYGYTF.

The rearrangement uses TRBV7-2 and TRBJ2-7, with a tentative D call TRBD1 (5 bases). Trimming stripped 5 bases from V and 3 bases from J, with 17 bases between. Looked up from germline, CDR1 is SGHTA and CDR2 is FQGNSA. The CDR3 is 15 residues long. CDR3 nucleotide sequence: TGTGCCAGCAGCCCGTCTGTGACAGAGAACTACGAGCAGTACTTC. This sequence encodes CASSPSVTENYEQYF.

The gene calls are TRBV6-6 and TRBJ2-5, with 9 bases lining up with TRBD2. CDR3 length: 14 amino acids. Looked up from germline, CDR1 is MNHNY and CDR2 is SVGAGI (reference sequence). Germline trimming cut 4 bases from V and 6 bases from J; bases unmatched to any gene: 6. CDR3 sequence reads: CASSSSGGKQTQYF. CDR3 sequence (DNA): TGTGCCAGCAGTTCGAGCGGGGGGAAACAGACCCAGTACTTC.

This sequence joins TRBV19 and TRBJ2-3, with 11 bases aligning to TRBD2. This CDR3 region has 14 residues. The V segment lost 6 bases and the J segment 4 bases; nucleotides outside the gene matches: 3. CDR1 is LNHDA, CDR2 SQIVND, per germline (reference sequence). The CDR3 reads CASRTSGTPDTQYF. CDR3 in DNA: TGTGCCAGTAGGACTAGCGGGACCCCAGATACGCAGTATTTT.

The V and J genes are TRBV5-1 and TRBJ1-1; unclear D gene. The CDR3 loop spans 14 amino acids. Germline V gives CDR1 SGHRS, CDR2 YFSETQ. V was pared by 3 bases and J by 8 bases, with 17 bases between. The CDR3 region is CASSSQTHTEEAFF. The DNA for the CDR3 is TGCGCCAGCAGCTCCCAGACCCACACGGAGGAAGCTTTCTTT.

The chain recombines TRBV12-3 or TRBV12-4 with TRBJ2-7, with 9 bases fitting TRBD2. This CDR3 contains 13 residues. J gave up 7 bases and V 6 bases, and 7 bases lay outside the gene matches. The CDR3 bases are TGTGCCAGCAGCCCTAGCGGGAAGTGGGAGCAGTACTTC. Protein sequence: CASSPSGKWEQYF.

This clone was seen only once. The V and J genes are TRBV18 and TRBJ2-5, with a tentative D call TRBD1 (6 bases). Germline CDR1 reads KGHSH; CDR2 reads LQKENI. Trimming left V 5 bases short and J 3 bases short, with 13 bases between. The CDR3 runs to 14 residues. The CDR3 bases are TGTGCCAGCTCAGGCTCAGGACAGAAAGAGACCCAGTACTTC. Translation: CASSGSGQKETQYF.